This entry concerns a single TCR beta chain. This clonotype was seen a few times. Its antigen is still unknown. No qualities accompany the bases; no much larger clone lies one base away. The library came from 5' RACE. TCRdb lists the instrument as Illumina HiSeq 2500. The second PCR ran for about 7 to 11 cycles and used a J-beta primer mix along with a sample-barcoded 5' primer. Each TCR beta cDNA molecule received a unique molecular identifier from a template-switch 5' adaptor carrying 12 random nucleotides. Each sample yielded at least 2.5 million CDR3-containing paired-end reads. First-strand cDNA was synthesized from all RNA with the Mint cDNA synthesis kit, primed by a TRBC-specific oligonucleotide. Following uracil-DNA glycosylase treatment, all cDNA underwent a first 18-cycle PCR with the universal primers M1SS and BC2_uni_R. On the authors' methods: For normalization, 1 million high-quality reads were randomly selected from each sample, with every read carrying a distinct molecular identifier. Reads sharing molecular identifiers were discarded rather than binned into consensus sequences. MiTCR, with a Q25 quality threshold and the strictest error-elimination algorithm, was used for CDR3 identification, clonotype clustering and error correction. A nonparametric unseen species model using Euler transformation provided a lower-bound estimate of total TCR beta diversity. TCRdb reprocessing: public reads trimmed at Q25 with fastp, clones called with MiXCR, in-frame beta chains kept. Identical CDR3 proteins give one entry, which carries the most common genes and DNA. For this entry, the V and J calls and clone size follow TCRdb and not the study's own pipeline. This sample gives 1.5 million or so distinct CDR3 sequences in total; 35% to 45% of them show up just once. About 4% of the sample is in the top ten clones.

The CDR3 numbers 12 residues from cysteine through phenylalanine. Only the CDR3 DNA stays, 36 bases, in frame from base 1. Based on the germline V gene, the CDR1 and CDR2 sequences are KGHDR and SFDVKD. V is shortened by 7 bases, J by 4 bases, and the region joining them spans 9 bases. This entry is derived from a study of blood T cells in healthy people across ages (dated by TCRdb to between 2014 and 2016). For the wider study: In model experiments, template switching captured about one uniquely barcoded TCR beta cDNA molecule for every two T cells. Donors of different ages were randomly distributed across sequencing lanes to avoid experimental bias. The study measured age-related changes in TCR beta repertoire diversity using deep sequencing normalized with unique cDNA molecular identifiers. Using the same blood draw, the study looked at two additional independent replicas of 1 million unique cDNA reads for two donors, one aged 18 to 30 and the other aged 80 or older. Donors were grouped into four age groups: young (average approximately 16 years), middle-aged (about 38), aged (around 56) and long-lived (around 80).

The roughly 39 donors, aged roughly 6 to 90 years, were systemically healthy Caucasian individuals from Russia. Each donor gave about 9.2 milliliters of peripheral blood, drawn into EDTA-treated Vacutainer tubes. PBMCs were isolated by Ficoll-Paque density-gradient centrifugation, with at least 6.5 million obtained per sample. Total RNA was extracted from PBMCs with Trizol reagent, with at least 5.5 micrograms obtained per sample. For every donor, an aliquot of PBMCs went through flow cytometry to measure the percentages of naive CD45RAhigh/CD27high T cells. Overall results and qualifications from the work: As age increased, observed TCR beta diversity per million T cells dropped in a roughly linear way, and a significant reduction was already evident by age 40. There was a strong correlation between observed TCR beta diversity and the percentage of naive T cells measured by flow cytometry. The long-lived group showed more naive CD4+ T cells, fewer expanded clones and increased TCR diversity than the aged group, suggesting age selection. Total diversity estimates from one million sequenced T cells were considered lower bounds and underestimates. The CMV infection status of donors was not known, potentially confounding age-related changes in expanded clonotypes. Since profiling was done on bulk unsorted PBMCs, naive and antigen-experienced compartments could not be conclusively compared.

This TCR derives from a woman in her late teens or twenties in good health. The chain is assembled from TRBV24-1 and TRBJ2-5, with no confident D gene call. Sequences were obtained from blood. The CDR3 reads CATRGEGETQYF. The DNA reads as follows: TGTGCCACCAGAGGAGAAGGAGAGACCCAGTACTTC.